The present T cell receptor (beta chain) was sequenced within a study of control samples from healthy donors and cancer patients (dated by TCRdb to 2019 to 2021). To prepare the library, the immunoSEQ multiplex PCR assay was applied. As stored in TCRdb, this immuneACCESS dataset retains in-frame rearrangements with V and J assigned. A fraction of the clones does not appear; measured against another copy, unresolved V genes explain less than half of the discrepancy, and the remainder lacks a known reason. The sample table shows approximately 150,000 clones, and 95% to 96% are seen once. The top ten clonotypes cover 0.95% to 1.1% of the sample. In the case of this clone: The target of this receptor is not known. The record has no base qualities; no much larger clone is one base away.

The receptor was isolated from a woman between 25 and 40 years old in good health. Sequenced sample: blood.

The CDR3 here reads CASSLAPVETQYF. The sequence in DNA is TGTGCCAGCAGCTTAGCTCCGGTGGAGACCCAGTACTTC. The chain is made from TRBV7-9 and TRBJ2-5; no D gene is confidently identified. From cysteine to phenylalanine, the CDR3 is 13 amino acids long. The read is trimmed to its CDR3 DNA, 39 bases read in frame from base 1. Relative to germline, V is 0 bases shorter and J is 5 bases shorter, with 7 bases between their ends. Per the germline V gene (reference sequence), SEHNR is the CDR1 and FQNEAQ is the CDR2. Where the CDR3 stops, the reference TRBV7-9 and TRBJ2-5 genes take over; the full variable domain is DTGVSQNPRHKITKRGQNVTFRCDPISEHNRLYWYRQTLGQGPEFLTYFQNEAQLEKSRLLSDRFSAERPKGSFSTLEIQRTEQGDSAMYLCASSLAPVETQYFGPGTRLLVL.